This TCR beta chain is from a study of cytomegalovirus exposure and HLA in healthy donors. Study conclusions and caveats: The presence/absence work took it that sequencing depth was about the same across donors. Cytomegalovirus association was listed for about 160 TCR beta chains. A prior analysis recorded that most TCR beta V segments were productive about 87% or about 30% of the time.

Healthy people donating bone marrow made up the donors. Primers for the PCR totalled 60 Vbeta and 13 Jbeta. Data came from immunoSEQ multiplex PCR; TCRdb stores just in-frame clones and leaves some out. Among 200,000 or so clones listed, roughly 80% were seen once. In the case of this clone: The antigen remains undetermined.

The V gene's germline CDR1 is SGHDT and CDR2 YYEEEE. CDR3 length: 13 amino acids. V lost 1 base and J lost 3, with 8 bases in between. The gene calls are TRBV5-6 and TRBJ2-7; weak D call: TRBD2 (6 bases). Source material: PBMCs. This TCR derives from a girl aged 2 to 9 in good health and CMV-seronegative. In nucleotides, the CDR3 is TGTGCCAGCAGCTTGTTGGACTACTACGAGCAGTACTTC. Translated, it gives CASSLLDYYEQYF.